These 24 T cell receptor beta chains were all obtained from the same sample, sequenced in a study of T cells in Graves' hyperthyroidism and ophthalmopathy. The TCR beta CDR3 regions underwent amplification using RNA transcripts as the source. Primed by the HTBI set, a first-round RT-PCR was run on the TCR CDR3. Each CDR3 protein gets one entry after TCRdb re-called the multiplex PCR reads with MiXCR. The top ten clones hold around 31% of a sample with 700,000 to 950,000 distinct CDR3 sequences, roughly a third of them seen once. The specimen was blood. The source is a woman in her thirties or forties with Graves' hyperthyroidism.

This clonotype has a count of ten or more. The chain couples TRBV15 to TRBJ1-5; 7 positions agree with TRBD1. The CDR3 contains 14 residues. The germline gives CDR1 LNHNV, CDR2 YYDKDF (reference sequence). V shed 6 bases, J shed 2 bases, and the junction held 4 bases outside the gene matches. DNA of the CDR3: TGTGCCACCAGTAGAACAGGGGGCAATCAGCCCCAGCATTTT. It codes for CATSRTGGNQPQHF.

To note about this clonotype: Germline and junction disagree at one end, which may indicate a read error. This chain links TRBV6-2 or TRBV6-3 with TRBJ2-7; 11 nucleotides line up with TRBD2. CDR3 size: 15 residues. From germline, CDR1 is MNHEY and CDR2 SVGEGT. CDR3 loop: CAAGLAGDGSSEQYF. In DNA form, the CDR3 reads TGTGCCGCTGGACTAGCGGGCGACGGGTCCTCCGAGCAGTACTTC.

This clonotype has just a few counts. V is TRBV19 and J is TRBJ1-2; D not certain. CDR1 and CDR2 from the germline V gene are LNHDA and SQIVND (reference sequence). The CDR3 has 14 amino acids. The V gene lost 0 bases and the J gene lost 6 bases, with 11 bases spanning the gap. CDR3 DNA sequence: TGTGCCAGTAGTATAGATCGCTCGATTGATGGCTACACCTTC. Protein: CASSIDRSIDGYTF.

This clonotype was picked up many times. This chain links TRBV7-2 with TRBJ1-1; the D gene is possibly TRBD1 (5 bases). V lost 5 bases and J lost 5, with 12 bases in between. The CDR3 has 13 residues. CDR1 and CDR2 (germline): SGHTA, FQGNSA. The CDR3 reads CASSLRVQTEAFF. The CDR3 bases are TGTGCCAGCAGCCTCAGGGTTCAGACTGAAGCTTTCTTT.

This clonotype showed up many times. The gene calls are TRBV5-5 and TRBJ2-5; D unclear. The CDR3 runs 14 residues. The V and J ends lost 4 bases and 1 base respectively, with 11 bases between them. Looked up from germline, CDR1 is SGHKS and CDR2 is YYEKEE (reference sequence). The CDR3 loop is CASSQPATQETQYF. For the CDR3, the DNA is TGTGCCAGCAGCCAGCCGGCTACCCAAGAGACCCAGTACTTC. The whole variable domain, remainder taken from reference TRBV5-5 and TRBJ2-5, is DAGVTQSPTHLIKTRGQQVTLRCSPISGHKSVSWYQQVLGQGPQFIFQYYEKEERGRGNFPDRFSARQFPNYSSELNVNALLLGDSALYLCASSQPATQETQYFGPGTRLLVL.

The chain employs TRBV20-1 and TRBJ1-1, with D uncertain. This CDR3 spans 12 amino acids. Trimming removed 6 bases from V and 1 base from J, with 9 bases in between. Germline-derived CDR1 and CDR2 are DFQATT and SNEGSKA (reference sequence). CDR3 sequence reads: CSAPETNTEAFF. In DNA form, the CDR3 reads TGCAGTGCCCCAGAGACGAACACTGAAGCTTTCTTT.

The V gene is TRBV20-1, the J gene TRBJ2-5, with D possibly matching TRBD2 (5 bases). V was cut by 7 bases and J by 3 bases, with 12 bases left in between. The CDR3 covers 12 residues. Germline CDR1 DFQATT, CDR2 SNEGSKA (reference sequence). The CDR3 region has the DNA TGCAGTGTCGCTTCGGGGAAAGAGACCCAGTACTTC. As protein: CSVASGKETQYF.

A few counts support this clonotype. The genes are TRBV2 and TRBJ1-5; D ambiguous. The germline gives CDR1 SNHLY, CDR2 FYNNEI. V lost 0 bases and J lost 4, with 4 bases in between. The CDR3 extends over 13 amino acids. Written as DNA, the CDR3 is TGTGCCAGCAGTGAAGCGTTAAATCAGCCCCAGCATTTT. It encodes CASSEALNQPQHF. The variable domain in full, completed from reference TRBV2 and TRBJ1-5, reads EPEVTQTPSHQVTQMGQEVILRCVPISNHLYFYWYRQILGQKVEFLVSFYNNEISEKSEIFDDQFSVERPDGSNFTLKIRSTKLEDSAMYFCASSEALNQPQHFGDGTRLSIL.

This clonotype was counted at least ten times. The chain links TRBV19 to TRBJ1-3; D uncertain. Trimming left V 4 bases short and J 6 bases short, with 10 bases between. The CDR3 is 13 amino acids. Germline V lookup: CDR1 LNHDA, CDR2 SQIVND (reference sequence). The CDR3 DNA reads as TGTGCCAGTAGTAGGTCGGCCTCAAACACCATATATTTT. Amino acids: CASSRSASNTIYF.

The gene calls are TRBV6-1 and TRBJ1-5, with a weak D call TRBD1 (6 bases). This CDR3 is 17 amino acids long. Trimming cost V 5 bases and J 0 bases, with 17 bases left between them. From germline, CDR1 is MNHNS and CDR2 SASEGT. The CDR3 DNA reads TGTGCCAGCAGTTACTCCGCGACAGGTACTAGCAATCAGCCCCAGCATTTT. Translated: CASSYSATGTSNQPQHF.

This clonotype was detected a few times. The CDR3: CASRTFTGELFF. The CDR3 DNA reads as TGTGCCAGCAGAACTTTTACCGGGGAGCTGTTTTTT. V gene TRBV6-5 combines with J gene TRBJ2-2, with D unresolved. The CDR3 length is 12 residues. V was pared by 6 bases and J by 5 bases, with 7 bases between. CDR1 MNHEY and CDR2 SVGAGI come from the germline V gene.

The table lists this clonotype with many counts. The CDR3 nucleotides read TGTGCCAGCAGCTTAGCGGAAGGGGGACTGTTTTTT. This translates into CASSLAEGGLFF. The chain links TRBV7-2 to TRBJ1-4; D is possibly TRBD1 (6 bases). There are 12 residues in the CDR3. V was pared by 0 bases and J by 13 bases, with 9 bases between. CDR1 SGHTA and CDR2 FQGNSA come from the germline V gene. Looking up the rest from reference TRBV7-2 and TRBJ1-4 gives the full variable domain: GAGVSQSPSNKVTEKGKDVELRCDPISGHTALYWYRQSLGQGLEFLIYFQGNSAPDKSGLPSDRFSAERTGGSVSTLTIQRTQQEDSAVYLCASSLAEGGLFFGSGTQLSVL.

As DNA, the CDR3 is TGTGCCAGCAGAGCCGGGACAGGGCCGGCCGATGAGCAGTTCTTC. Translation: CASRAGTGPADEQFF. The V and J genes are TRBV2 and TRBJ2-7; 9 bases match TRBD1. The last part of the DNA fits TRBJ2-1 better; the J call may be wrong. This CDR3 comprises 15 residues. In germline, CDR1 is SNHLY, CDR2 FYNNEI.

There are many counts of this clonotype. The CDR3 nucleotides are TGTGCCAGCAGCCAAGGGGCAGGGCCGACCTACGAGCAGTACTTC. This sequence encodes CASSQGAGPTYEQYF. The chain couples TRBV14 to TRBJ2-7, with D possibly TRBD1 on 5 matching bases. V lost 1 base to trimming and J lost 2 bases, with 12 bases between them. Per the germline V gene, CDR1 is SGHDN and CDR2 is FVKESK. This CDR3 region has 15 residues.

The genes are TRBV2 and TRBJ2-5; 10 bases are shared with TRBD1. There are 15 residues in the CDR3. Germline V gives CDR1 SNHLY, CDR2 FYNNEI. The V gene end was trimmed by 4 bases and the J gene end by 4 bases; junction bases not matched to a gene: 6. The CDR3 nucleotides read TGTGCCAGCAGTGGGACAGGGGGGGGAAGAGAGACCCAGTACTTC. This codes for CASSGTGGGRETQYF.

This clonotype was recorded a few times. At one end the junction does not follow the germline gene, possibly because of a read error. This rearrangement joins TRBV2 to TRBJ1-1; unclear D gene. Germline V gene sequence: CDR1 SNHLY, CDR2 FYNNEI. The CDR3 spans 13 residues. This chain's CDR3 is CASSQAEGTEAFF. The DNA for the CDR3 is TGCGCCAGCAGCCAGGCAGAGGGCACTGAAGCTTTCTTT.

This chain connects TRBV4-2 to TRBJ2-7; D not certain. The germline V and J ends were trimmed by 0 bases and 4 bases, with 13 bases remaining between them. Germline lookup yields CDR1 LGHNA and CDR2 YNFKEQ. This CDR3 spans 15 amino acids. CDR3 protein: CASSQDRSVGYEQYF. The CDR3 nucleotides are TGTGCCAGCAGCCAAGACAGGAGTGTAGGGTACGAGCAGTACTTC.

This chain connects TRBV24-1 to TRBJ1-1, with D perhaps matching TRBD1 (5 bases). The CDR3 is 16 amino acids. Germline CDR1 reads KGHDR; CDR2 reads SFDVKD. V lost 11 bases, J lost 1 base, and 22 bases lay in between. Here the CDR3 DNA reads TGTGCCAGCACTCTGGGGGGGGGGAGGAAGAACACTGAAGCTTTCTTT. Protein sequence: CASTLGGGRKNTEAFF.

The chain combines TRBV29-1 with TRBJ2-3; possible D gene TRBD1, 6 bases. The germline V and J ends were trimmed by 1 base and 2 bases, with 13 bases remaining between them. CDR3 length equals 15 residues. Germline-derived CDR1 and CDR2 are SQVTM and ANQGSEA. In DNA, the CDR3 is TGCAGCGTTGAAGTTGGGGCAGGGGTCACAGATACGCAGTATTTT. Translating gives CSVEVGAGVTDTQYF.

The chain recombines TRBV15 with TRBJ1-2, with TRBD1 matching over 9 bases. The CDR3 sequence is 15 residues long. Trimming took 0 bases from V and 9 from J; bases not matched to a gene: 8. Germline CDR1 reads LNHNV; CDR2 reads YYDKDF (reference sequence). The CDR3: CATSRDLTDRGSYTF. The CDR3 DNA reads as TGTGCCACCAGCAGAGATCTGACGGACAGGGGTAGCTACACCTTC.

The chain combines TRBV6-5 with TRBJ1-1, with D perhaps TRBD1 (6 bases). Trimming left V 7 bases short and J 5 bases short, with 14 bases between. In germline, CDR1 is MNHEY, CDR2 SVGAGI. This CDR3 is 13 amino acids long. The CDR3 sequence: CASIEQGGTEAFF. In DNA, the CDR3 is TGTGCCAGCATAGAACAGGGAGGGACTGAAGCTTTCTTT.

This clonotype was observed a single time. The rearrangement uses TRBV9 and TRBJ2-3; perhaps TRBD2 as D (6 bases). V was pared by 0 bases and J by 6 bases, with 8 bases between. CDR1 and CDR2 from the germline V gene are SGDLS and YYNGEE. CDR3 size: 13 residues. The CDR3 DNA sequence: TGTGCCAGCAGCGTAGCCCTAGCGGATACGCAGTATTTT. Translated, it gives CASSVALADTQYF.

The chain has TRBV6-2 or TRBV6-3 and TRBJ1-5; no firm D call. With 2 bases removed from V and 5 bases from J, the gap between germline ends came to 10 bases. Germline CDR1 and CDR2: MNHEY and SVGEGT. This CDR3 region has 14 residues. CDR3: CASSYDREDQPQHF. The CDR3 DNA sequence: TGTGCCAGCAGTTACGATAGGGAGGATCAGCCCCAGCATTTT.

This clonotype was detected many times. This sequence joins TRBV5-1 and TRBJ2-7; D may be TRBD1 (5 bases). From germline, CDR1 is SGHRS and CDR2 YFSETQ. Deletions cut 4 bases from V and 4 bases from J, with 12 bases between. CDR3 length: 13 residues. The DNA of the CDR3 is TGCGCCAGCAGCACCTCGACAGAATACGAGCAGTACTTC. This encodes CASSTSTEYEQYF.